The source of this TCR beta chain is a study of tumor-infiltrating lymphocytes in oesophageal squamous cell carcinoma. TCRdb called the PCR reads again in MiXCR, with one record for every CDR3 protein. The data hold some 12,000 distinct CDR3 sequences, with under 70% observed a single time. The CDR3 consists of 17 residues. Germline assignment: CDR1 SNHLY and CDR2 FYNNEI. The rearrangement links TRBV2 to TRBJ2-3; TRBD2 matches at 12 bases. The J call may be in error: the DNA end matches TRBJ2-5 better. The TCR was taken from a female donor with esophageal squamous cell carcinoma. Sequencing input: esophageal tumor tissue. This CDR3 reads CASSESGRTSGKETQYF. The CDR3 DNA reads as TGTGCCAGCAGTGAATCTGGCCGGACTAGCGGGAAGGAGACCCAGTACTTC.